The clone carrying this TCR beta chain was seen ten or more times. Its target is unknown. The trim removed 4 bases at V and 0 bases at J, leaving 6 bases unmatched. The CDR3 totals 16 residues. Germline CDR1 SGHRS, CDR2 YFSETQ. The entry originates in a study of T-cell reconstitution after alpha-beta-depleted transplantation in children. Unique molecular identifiers were used to barcode this TCRbeta library. Using its own MiXCR run on the PCR reads, TCRdb lists one record per CDR3 protein. The sample has 200,000 to 250,000 distinct CDR3 sequences, roughly 8.2% seen once. The study, taken as a whole, reports: The study reportedly traced alpha-beta T cells about two months after transplant to several hundred expanded graft clones. From newly produced T cells came most of the T-cell counts and diversity one year after transplant. Surviving recipient T cells and thymic progenitors produced the high day-60 TCRbeta diversity seen in some patients.

Sequences were derived from PBMCs, mostly from graft donor cells, sampled 180 days after TCRalphabeta/CD19-depleted stem cell transplant. The clonotype comes from a male patient between 5 and 17 years old who had a stem cell transplant for acute lymphoblastic leukemia, so the T cells may come from the graft donor. V is TRBV5-1 and J is TRBJ1-3; 8 nucleotides line up with TRBD1. The CDR3 bases are TGCGCCAGCAGCGGTGGGACAGGATCCTCTGGAAACACCATATATTTT. Translating gives CASSGGTGSSGNTIYF. The full variable domain, completed using reference TRBV5-1 and TRBJ1-3, is KAGVTQTPRYLIKTRGQQVTLSCSPISGHRSVSWYQQTPGQGLQFLFEYFSETQRNKGNFPGRFSGRQFSNSRSEMNVSTLELGDSALYLCASSGGTGSSGNTIYFGEGSWLTVV.